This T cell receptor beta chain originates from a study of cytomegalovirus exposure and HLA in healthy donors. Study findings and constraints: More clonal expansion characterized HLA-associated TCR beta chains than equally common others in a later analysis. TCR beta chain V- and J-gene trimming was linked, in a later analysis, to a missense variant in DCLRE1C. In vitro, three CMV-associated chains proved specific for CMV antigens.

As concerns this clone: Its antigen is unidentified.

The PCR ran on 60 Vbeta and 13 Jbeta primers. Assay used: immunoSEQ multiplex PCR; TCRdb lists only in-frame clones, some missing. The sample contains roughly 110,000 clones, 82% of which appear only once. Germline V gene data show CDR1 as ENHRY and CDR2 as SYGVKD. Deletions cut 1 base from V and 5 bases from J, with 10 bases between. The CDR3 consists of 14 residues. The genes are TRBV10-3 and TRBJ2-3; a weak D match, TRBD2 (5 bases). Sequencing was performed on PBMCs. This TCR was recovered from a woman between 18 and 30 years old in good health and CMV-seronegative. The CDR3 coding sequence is TGTGCCATCAGTGAGTGGACCGGGATAGATACGCAGTATTTT. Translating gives CAISEWTGIDTQYF.